The 8 T cell receptor beta chains listed next were all sequenced from one sample in a study of T-cell reconstitution after alpha-beta-depleted transplantation in children. The TCRbeta library was prepared with unique molecular identifiers. TCRdb used MiXCR to reprocess the PCR reads, holding one entry per CDR3 protein. The table lists about a million distinct CDR3 sequences, about 29% of them singletons. Sequenced material: PBMCs, mostly from graft donor cells, taken 360 days after TCRalphabeta/CD19-depleted stem cell transplant. The receptor set was obtained from a boy in the first two years of life who had a stem cell transplant for SCID, so the T cells may come from the graft donor.

This clonotype was picked up a small number of times. The chain employs TRBV6-1 and TRBJ1-2, with a possible D match to TRBD1 (6 bases). Trimming took off 6 bases at V and 8 bases at J, with 19 bases between the two ends. The CDR3 consists of 14 residues. Germline CDR1 MNHNS, CDR2 SASEGT. CDR3 coding DNA: TGTGCCAGCAGCCCGGAAACTACAGGGAACGGCTACACCTTC. Protein: CASSPETTGNGYTF.

The V call is TRBV10-3, the J call TRBJ1-2; D is possibly TRBD1 (6 bases). The CDR3 has 14 residues. V was shortened by 6 bases and J by 3 bases, with 14 bases between the two germline ends. CDR1 and CDR2 (germline): ENHRY, SYGVKD. The CDR3 sequence is CAIRAGQRDYGYTF. Written as DNA, the CDR3 is TGTGCCATCAGGGCCGGACAGCGGGACTATGGCTACACCTTC.

The chain recombines TRBV4-3 with TRBJ2-3; D unresolved. The CDR3 contains 19 residues. Trimming pared 0 bases from V and 1 base from J, leaving 20 bases between. Germline CDR1 is LGHNA and CDR2 is YSLEER. The DNA of the CDR3 is TGCGCCAGCAGCCAAGAACTTGGGGTAATCGTCCTGGGCACAGATACGCAGTATTTT. This codes for CASSQELGVIVLGTDTQYF.

The chain is built from TRBV20-1 and TRBJ2-1; 11 bases align to TRBD2. Losses at the gene ends were 5 bases for V and 3 bases for J; bases not matched to a gene: 3. This CDR3 contains 14 residues. Germline V gives CDR1 DFQATT, CDR2 SNEGSKA (reference sequence). Here the CDR3 reads CSAPSGGIYNEQFF. CDR3 DNA: TGCAGTGCTCCTAGCGGGGGGATCTACAATGAGCAGTTCTTC.

This clonotype was observed a handful of times. The V and J genes are TRBV11-1 and TRBJ2-1; 8 bases match TRBD2. The CDR3 loop spans 17 amino acids. Looked up from germline, CDR1 is SGHAT and CDR2 is FQDESV (reference sequence). Trimming removed 5 bases from V and 4 bases from J; junction bases left unmatched: 13. CDR3 sequence reads: CASSPQWRGVTYNEQFF. As DNA, the CDR3 is TGTGCCAGCAGCCCCCAGTGGCGGGGGGTTACATACAATGAGCAGTTCTTC. Supplemented by reference TRBV11-1 and TRBJ2-1, the full variable domain reads EAEVAQSPRYKITEKSQAVAFWCDPISGHATLYWYRQILGQGPELLVQFQDESVVDDSQLPKDRFSAERLKGVDSTLKIQPAELGDSAMYLCASSPQWRGVTYNEQFFGPGTRLTVL.

This clonotype has a handful of counts. The chain carries TRBV28 and TRBJ1-1; 12 bases map to TRBD1. V was pared by 1 base and J by 5 bases, with 14 bases of the junction left unmatched. CDR1 and CDR2 (germline): MDHEN, SYDVKM. CDR3 size: 19 residues. The CDR3 DNA is TGTGCCAGCAGTTTATCGGGGACCGGGACAGGGGGCCCGCGGACTGAAGCTTTCTTT. Translating gives CASSLSGTGTGGPRTEAFF.

The J gene is TRBJ1-1, the V gene TRBV29-1; D gene uncertain. The germline V and J ends were trimmed by 6 bases and 5 bases, with 7 bases remaining between them. Germline V gene lookup returns CDR1 SQVTM and CDR2 ANQGSEA. The CDR3 covers 10 residues. The CDR3 region is CSVGETEAFF. DNA for the CDR3: TGCAGCGTCGGGGAAACTGAAGCTTTCTTT.

V and J are TRBV15 and TRBJ1-1; tentative D call: TRBD1 (5 bases). V was trimmed by 8 bases and J by 3 bases, leaving 10 bases between them. This CDR3 is built from 12 residues. Germline assignment: CDR1 LNHNV and CDR2 YYDKDF (reference sequence). CDR3 sequence (DNA): TGTGCCACCGCTAGACAGTACACTGAAGCTTTCTTT. Its protein product is CATARQYTEAFF.